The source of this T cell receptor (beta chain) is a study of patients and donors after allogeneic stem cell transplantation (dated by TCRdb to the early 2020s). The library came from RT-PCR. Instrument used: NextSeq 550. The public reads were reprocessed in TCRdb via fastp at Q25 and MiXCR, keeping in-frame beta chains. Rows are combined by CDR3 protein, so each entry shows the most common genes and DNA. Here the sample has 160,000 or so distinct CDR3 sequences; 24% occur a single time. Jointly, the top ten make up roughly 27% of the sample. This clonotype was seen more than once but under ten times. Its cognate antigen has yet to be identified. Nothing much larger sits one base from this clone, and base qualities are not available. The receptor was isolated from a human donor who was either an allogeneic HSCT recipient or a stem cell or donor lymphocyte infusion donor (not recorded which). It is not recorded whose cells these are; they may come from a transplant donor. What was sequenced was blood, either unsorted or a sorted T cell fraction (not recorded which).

The CDR3 is CASSINDRDVGTIYF. In nucleotides, the sequence is TGTGCCAGCAGTATTAATGACAGGGACGTTGGCACCATATATTTT. The chain links TRBV12-3 or TRBV12-4 with TRBJ1-3, with 7 middle bases fitting TRBD1. Taken from cysteine to phenylalanine, the CDR3 has 15 residues. Only the CDR3 DNA stays, 45 bases, in frame from base 1. The germline V end is reduced by 5 bases and the J end by 9 bases; junction bases left unmatched: 13.